The subject of this entry is one T cell receptor beta chain. This entry is derived from a study of response to subunit inactivated influenza vaccine. TCRdb analysed the RT-PCR reads with MiXCR anew, one entry per CDR3 protein. The table lists some 540,000 distinct CDR3 sequences, roughly a quarter of them singletons. These same records also appear under a second study, on T cells expressing NK-cell markers. That work contributes: For TCR beta, cDNA was produced by 5'RACE template switching with UMIs. The study drew TCR beta repertoires from sorted CD3+CD56+NKG2C+, CD3+CD56+NKG2C- and CD3+CD56-NKG2C+ T cells.

The clonotype comes from a man aged 50-59 years who received an inactivated influenza vaccine. The specimen was CD4+ T cells sorted from PBMCs, collected 11 to 12 days after vaccination.

The CDR3 reads CASSFTITDTQYF. The CDR3 nucleotides read TGTGCCAGCAGTTTTACTATTACAGATACGCAGTATTTT. This rearrangement joins TRBV28 to TRBJ2-3; D is unresolved. V lost 3 bases, J lost 3 bases, and 7 bases lay in between. Germline V gene data show CDR1 as MDHEN and CDR2 as SYDVKM. The CDR3 is made up of 13 amino acids.